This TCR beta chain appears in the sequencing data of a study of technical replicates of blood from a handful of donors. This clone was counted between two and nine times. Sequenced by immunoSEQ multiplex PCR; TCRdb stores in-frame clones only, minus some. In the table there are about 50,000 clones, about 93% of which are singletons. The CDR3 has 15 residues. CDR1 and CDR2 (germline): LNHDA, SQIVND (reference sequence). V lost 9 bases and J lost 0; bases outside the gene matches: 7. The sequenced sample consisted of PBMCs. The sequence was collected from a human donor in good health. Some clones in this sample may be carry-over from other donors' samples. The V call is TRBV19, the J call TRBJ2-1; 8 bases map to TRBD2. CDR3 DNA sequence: TGTGCCAGCACAATAGCGGGGACCTCCTACAATGAGCAGTTCTTC. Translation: CASTIAGTSYNEQFF.